A single sample gave rise to the 3 T cell receptor beta chains below, sequenced in a study of T cells in Graves' hyperthyroidism and ophthalmopathy. RNA transcripts yielded amplified TCR beta CDR3 regions. TCR CDR3 underwent first-round RT-PCR with the HTBI primer set. TCRdb re-called the multiplex PCR reads through MiXCR, storing one row per CDR3 protein. The data show over 500,000 distinct CDR3 sequences, roughly 17% seen once. The sequenced material came from blood. These receptors were taken from a woman between 18 and 29 years old with Graves' ophthalmopathy.

This clonotype was seen at least ten times. The chain carries TRBV18 and TRBJ1-1; a possible D gene is TRBD1 (6 bases). V gave up 6 bases and J gave up 1 base, with 9 bases separating them. CDR1 KGHSH and CDR2 LQKENI come from the germline V gene. The CDR3 covers 13 residues. The CDR3 reads CASSGHPNTEAFF. CDR3 sequence (DNA): TGTGCCAGCTCGGGACACCCGAACACTGAAGCTTTCTTT.

This clonotype was seen more than once but under ten times. CDR3 in DNA: TGTGCCAGCAGCTTGGATGGCAGGGGTTGGACTGAAGCTTTCTTT. Translation: CASSLDGRGWTEAFF. The chain employs TRBV5-8 and TRBJ1-1; possibly TRBD1 for D (6 bases). CDR1 is SGHTS and CDR2 is YDEGEE in the germline V gene. Trimming removed 0 bases from V and 5 bases from J, with 14 bases in between. The CDR3 runs 15 residues.

The DNA for the CDR3 is TGTGCCAGCAGCTTAGACAGGGGCCTGCAAGAGACCCAGTACTTC. The encoded protein is CASSLDRGLQETQYF. The chain joins TRBV11-3 to TRBJ2-5; perhaps TRBD1 as D (6 bases). The CDR3 runs to 15 residues. From germline, CDR1 is SGHNT and CDR2 YENEEA. The ends were cut back, 0 bases at V and 2 bases at J, with 10 bases in the middle.